The 24 T cell receptor beta chains below all came from one sample that was sequenced in a study of blood T cell repertoires in COVID-19. TCRdb keeps only in-frame clones here, not all; method: immunoSEQ multiplex PCR. The sample holds some 150,000 clones, approximately 85% seen once. Sequencing was done on a sample of peripheral blood. The receptors were gathered from a human donor with acute or convalescent COVID-19. The donor label of this sample is uncertain.

This chain's CDR3 is CASSRGTGVQPQHF. As DNA, the CDR3 is TGTGCCAGCAGTAGGGGGACAGGGGTTCAGCCCCAGCATTTT. The J gene is TRBJ1-5, the V gene TRBV6-5, with 10 bases that match TRBD1. Looked up from germline, CDR1 is MNHEY and CDR2 is SVGAGI. CDR3 length equals 14 residues. The junction had 4 bases not matched to a gene; V was cut back by 5 bases and J by 6 bases.

The V and J genes are TRBV19 and TRBJ1-2; 7 bases map to TRBD1. CDR1 is LNHDA and CDR2 is SQIVND in the germline V gene (reference sequence). The CDR3 totals 16 residues. Trimming took 5 bases from V and 4 from J; bases not matched to a gene: 13. The CDR3 nucleotides read TGTGCCAGTAGTGTACCGGGACAGCCGACAGCCTATGGCTACACCTTC. It specifies CASSVPGQPTAYGYTF.

This clone was recorded a few times. J is TRBJ2-7 and V is TRBV5-1; 10 nucleotides line up with TRBD1. V dropped 4 bases and J dropped 6; count of bases not matched to a gene: 7. Germline V gene lookup returns CDR1 SGHRS and CDR2 YFSETQ. The CDR3 totals 14 residues. CDR3 region: CASSPGQGNFEQYF. The CDR3 nucleotides are TGCGCCAGCAGCCCGGGACAGGGGAATTTCGAGCAGTACTTC.

This clone was found once. The rearrangement uses TRBV5-4 and TRBJ2-3; D may be TRBD2 (6 bases). The CDR3 is made up of 16 amino acids. Per the germline V gene, CDR1 is SGHNT and CDR2 is YYREEE (reference sequence). The V end lost 0 bases, the J end lost 2 bases, and 13 bases lay between the germline ends. CDR3 DNA: TGTGCCAGCAGCTTGGGGGTAGCGGACCCCACAGATACGCAGTATTTT. Translating gives CASSLGVADPTDTQYF.

This chain connects TRBV7-3 to TRBJ2-5, with D perhaps matching TRBD2 (5 bases). V lost 5 bases and J lost 2, with 9 bases in between. The V gene's germline CDR1 is SGHTA and CDR2 FQGTGA. The CDR3 covers 13 residues. The CDR3: CASSRTGQETQYF. The CDR3, as DNA: TGTGCCAGCAGCCGCACGGGGCAAGAGACCCAGTACTTC. The full variable domain, its missing parts supplied by reference TRBV7-3 and TRBJ2-5, is GAGVSQTPSNKVTEKGKYVELRCDPISGHTALYWYRQSLGQGPEFLIYFQGTGAADDSGLPNDRFFAVRPEGSVSTLKIQRTERGDSAVYLCASSRTGQETQYFGPGTRLLVL.

The chain links TRBV27 to TRBJ2-7; 8 nucleotides match TRBD1. Germline loops: CDR1 MNHEY, CDR2 SMNVEV (reference sequence). J gave up 7 bases and V 6 bases, and 11 bases lay outside the gene matches. The CDR3 is made up of 14 amino acids. The CDR3 protein is CASRRTGNAGEQYV. CDR3 DNA sequence: TGTGCCAGCAGACGGACAGGGAACGCGGGGGAGCAGTACGTC.

This sequence joins TRBV7-9 and TRBJ2-7, with 10 bases matching TRBD1. Germline values: CDR1 SEHNR, CDR2 FQNEAQ (reference sequence). The CDR3 contains 14 residues. V trimming: 5 bases; J trimming: 5 bases; junction bases outside the gene matches: 6. The CDR3 region is CASSPGQGLDEQYV. In DNA form, the CDR3 reads TGTGCCAGCAGCCCGGGACAGGGGCTGGACGAGCAGTACGTC.

CDR3 sequence: CATSRTGTNQPQHF. As DNA, the CDR3 is TGTGCCACCAGCCGGACAGGGACCAATCAGCCCCAGCATTTT. The chain carries TRBV15 and TRBJ1-5; 8 bases agree with TRBD1. The CDR3 is 14 residues long. V lost 5 bases to trimming and J lost 3 bases; unmatched junction nucleotides: 3. Germline CDR1 reads LNHNV; CDR2 reads YYDKDF (reference sequence).

This clone was seen a handful of times. This sequence joins TRBV30 and TRBJ2-5; possibly TRBD2 for D (6 bases). This CDR3 is 14 amino acids long. Germline-derived CDR1 and CDR2 are GTSNPN and SVGIG (reference sequence). V dropped 0 bases and J dropped 4 bases, with 12 bases sitting between them. The CDR3 coding sequence is TGTGCCTGGAGTGTGGGGGGTCTGGGAGAGACCCAGTACTTC. The encoded protein is CAWSVGGLGETQYF.

The chain is built from TRBV20-1 and TRBJ2-3, with 11 bases matching TRBD2. The CDR3 spans 15 residues. Germline V gives CDR1 DFQATT, CDR2 SNEGSKA (reference sequence). The V segment lost 3 bases and the J segment 5 bases; nucleotides outside the gene matches: 7. CDR3 nucleotides: TGCAGTGCTAGTTTAGCGGGGGGGATCGGAGATACGCAGTATTTT. It encodes CSASLAGGIGDTQYF.

This chain's CDR3 is CASSIGRAGDNEQFF. The CDR3 bases are TGTGCCAGTAGTATAGGGCGGGCCGGGGACAATGAGCAGTTCTTC. The V call is TRBV19, the J call TRBJ2-1, with D possibly TRBD2 on 5 matching bases. Per germline, CDR1 LNHDA and CDR2 SQIVND (reference sequence). The CDR3 contains 15 residues. The V end was cut by 1 base, the J end by 5 bases, with 12 bases between.

The chain joins TRBV5-1 to TRBJ1-3; TRBD1 is a possible D gene (5 bases). V was shortened by 1 base and J by 3 bases, with 11 bases between the two germline ends. CDR1 and CDR2 (germline): SGHRS, YFSETQ. This CDR3 region has 15 residues. The CDR3 DNA sequence: TGCGCCAGCAGCTTGCTCTCGGGGGATGGAAACACCATATATTTT. Translating gives CASSLLSGDGNTIYF.

The rearrangement uses TRBV7-9 and TRBJ1-1; no firm D call. There are 13 residues in the CDR3. Trimming pared 1 base from V and 2 bases from J, leaving 5 bases between. Germline assignment: CDR1 SEHNR and CDR2 FQNEAQ (reference sequence). The CDR3: CASSLGRNTEAFF. CDR3 in DNA: TGTGCCAGCAGCTTAGGGAGAAACACTGAAGCTTTCTTT.

The rearrangement uses TRBV28 and TRBJ1-2, with D hard to call. V lost 2 bases to trimming and J lost 7 bases, with 17 bases between them. CDR3 size: 15 residues. Germline CDR1 is MDHEN and CDR2 is SYDVKM. CDR3 nucleotides: TGTGCCAGCAGTTTACATTCCCGCCCAGAGGCTGGCTACACCTTC. As protein: CASSLHSRPEAGYTF.

The chain couples TRBV11-2 to TRBJ2-3; maybe TRBD1 (5 bases). CDR3 length equals 17 residues. In germline, CDR1 is SGHAT, CDR2 FQNNGV. The ends were cut back, 0 bases at V and 0 bases at J, with 13 bases in the middle. Here the CDR3 DNA reads TGTGCCAGCAGCTTAGATTCCGACAGAGACAGCACAGATACGCAGTATTTT. Translating gives CASSLDSDRDSTDTQYF.

V gene TRBV15 combines with J gene TRBJ1-2; 9 bases fit TRBD1. Per the germline V gene, CDR1 is LNHNV and CDR2 is YYDKDF (reference sequence). The CDR3 contains 14 residues. V shed 4 bases and J 5 bases; nucleotides not matched to a gene: 5. The CDR3 loop is CATSKRTGAYGYTF. The CDR3 DNA reads TGTGCCACCAGCAAAAGGACAGGGGCATATGGCTACACCTTC.

The V and J genes are TRBV12-3 or TRBV12-4 and TRBJ2-4, with TRBD1 identical over 8 bases. J lost 11 bases, V lost 3 bases, and 6 bases had no gene match. The CDR3 has 13 amino acids. CDR3 sequence (DNA): TGTGCCAGCAGTTTGGACAGGGTCCTTGTTCAGTACTTC. It encodes CASSLDRVLVQYF.

This clone was counted only a few times. This chain joins TRBV12-3 or TRBV12-4 and TRBJ1-1; D might be TRBD1 (6 bases). The CDR3 is 13 amino acids. V gave up 5 bases and J gave up 5 bases, with 12 bases separating them. The CDR3 DNA sequence: TGTGCCAGCAGTCGACAGGTCGGGACTGAAGCTTTCTTT. This translates into CASSRQVGTEAFF.

The rearrangement uses TRBV7-9 and TRBJ2-7; perhaps TRBD2 as D (5 bases). The germline gives CDR1 SEHNR, CDR2 FQNEAQ (reference sequence). The CDR3 extends over 12 amino acids. Deletions cut 7 bases from V and 2 bases from J, with 9 bases between. The CDR3 protein is CASTDGTYEQYF. The DNA for the CDR3 is TGTGCCAGCACCGACGGGACCTACGAGCAGTACTTC.

The chain links TRBV5-1 to TRBJ2-7; perhaps TRBD2 as D (5 bases). CDR3 length: 13 residues. Germline V gives CDR1 SGHRS, CDR2 YFSETQ. V lost 4 bases and J lost 2, with 10 bases in between. CDR3 coding DNA: TGCGCCAGCAGCAATACCGGGACCTACGAGCAGTACTTC. Its translation is CASSNTGTYEQYF.

The V gene is TRBV20-1, the J gene TRBJ1-1; D unresolved. The CDR3 consists of 14 residues. Trimming removed 3 bases from V and 0 bases from J, with 11 bases in between. Germline V gene lookup returns CDR1 DFQATT and CDR2 SNEGSKA (reference sequence). CDR3 region: CSASLHSLNTEAFF. CDR3 coding DNA: TGCAGTGCTAGTTTGCACAGTTTGAACACTGAAGCTTTCTTT.

This clone was observed a handful of times. V gene TRBV5-4 combines with J gene TRBJ1-2; D is unclear. Trimming took off 0 bases at V and 2 bases at J, with 17 bases between the two ends. Looked up from germline, CDR1 is SGHNT and CDR2 is YYREEE (reference sequence). This CDR3 has 17 amino acids. The CDR3 region has the DNA TGTGCCAGCAGCTTGGGGCCATCCGGACGGAGGAACTATGGCTACACCTTC. Translated, it gives CASSLGPSGRRNYGYTF.

The V gene is TRBV6-2 or TRBV6-3, the J gene TRBJ2-1; D gene uncertain. CDR1 and CDR2 from the germline V gene are MNHEY and SVGEGT. This CDR3 is built from 12 residues. Trimming removed 2 bases at V and 6 bases at J, with 5 bases between. CDR3 in DNA: TGTGCCAGCAGTTACGGCACCAATGAGCAGTTCTTC. Its protein product is CASSYGTNEQFF.

The chain joins TRBV6-5 to TRBJ2-5; D is unresolved. Trimming shortened V by 5 bases and J by 5 bases, and 6 bases separated the two germline ends. The CDR3 covers 11 residues. Germline lookup yields CDR1 MNHEY and CDR2 SVGAGI. The CDR3 spells CASSTYETQYF. The CDR3 bases are TGTGCCAGCAGTACCTACGAGACCCAGTACTTC.